This T cell receptor beta chain is drawn from a study of cytomegalovirus exposure and HLA in healthy donors (TCRdb year 2017). A note on the overall study: An earlier analysis of approximately 640 of the donors reported about 250 Gb of sequence data and some 120 million unique TCR beta sequences from about 200 million T cells. A later genetic analysis used genome-wide SNP genotypes for about 60% of the roughly 700 donors, treating that subset as a discovery cohort. Among the roughly 400 genotyped donors, approximately 77% belonged to the genetic ancestry cluster associated with self-reported Caucasian donors. Among about 400 genotyped donors of the cohort, an average of roughly 230,000 unique TCR beta nucleotide sequences was sequenced per donor, of which 15% to 20% were non-productive. The study profiled the T cell repertoires of 666 subjects by immunosequencing and related them to cytomegalovirus serostatus. To decide whether each TCR beta V gene segment behaved as functional or pseudogenic, an earlier analysis of some 600 of the donors relied on high-throughput TCR beta sequencing. The number of typed donors differed by locus: about 629-640 for A, B, C, DRB1 and DQB1; some 500 for DQA1; around 580 for DPA1; and some 470 for DPB1. Along with the approximately 600-subject first cohort, a separate validation cohort of roughly 110 different subjects was used. Donor age, sex, ethnicity and CMV serostatus were compiled together with the repertoire data. The study aimed to test whether signatures of past pathogen exposure could be identified by cataloging public T cell receptors. High-throughput TCR immunosequencing, statistical association of individual TCRs with disease status, and machine learning were combined to predict cytomegalovirus infection status. All discovery cohort repertoires had been generated using a single sequencing platform. A later analysis re-examined previously published TCR beta repertoires from over 500 donors and added high-resolution HLA genotyping to investigate patterns of TCR occurrence. The later analysis used no new phenotypic data to find candidate immune exposures, relying instead on TCR beta sequences and their occurrence across donors. An early release covering approximately 600 HLA-typed donors comprised approximately 290 gigabases of sequencing data and around 80 million unique TCR sequences. HLA typing covered class I and class II loci at four-digit resolution. A few DR-DQ haplotypes were treated as single units for association and clustering because of strong linkage in the cohort.

Overall results and qualifications from the work: Because the 87-base-pair reads could not distinguish some IMGT-functional V segments, including TRBV6-2 and TRBV6-3, those segments were excluded. In this cohort, only TCR beta chains were sequenced, and detectable features were limited by the absence of alpha or paired-chain data. At a false discovery rate of 0.05, a later analysis linked 15,000 to 20,000 TCR beta sequences to specific HLA alleles. A later analysis reported that several top co-occurrence clusters appeared linked to parvovirus B19, influenza, CMV and Epstein-Barr virus. In a later analysis, most CMV-associated TCR beta chains were found to appear HLA-restricted, with HLA associations seemingly driven largely by CMV exposure. The authors suggested that the approach could potentially be extended to other disease states and immunological phenotypes. When HLA alleles, especially DR and DQ, strongly co-occurred, attributing TCR associations to individual alleles was difficult. The earlier analysis of 587 of the donors excluded roughly 17 rarely observed V segments, including chromosome 9 orphons, because counts were too low. The classifier was reported to diagnose cytomegalovirus status with high specificity and sensitivity in both the original and validation cohorts. In a later analysis, the rate of TCR association differed among HLA loci, with DRB1 alleles having the most associated TCRs and HLA-C alleles having the fewest. Immune exposure information for the cohort was limited to CMV serostatus. A total of fewer than 200 TCR beta chains were listed by the study as associated with cytomegalovirus. In vitro tests confirmed that a few of the cytomegalovirus-associated TCR beta chains recognize cytomegalovirus antigens. According to a later genetic analysis, donors in an Asian-associated ancestry cluster had fewer N-insertions in productive TCRs than the approximately 690-donor mean. Across donors, most TCR sequences were observed very rarely, whereas some public TCRs were present in many individuals. A later genetic analysis associated a missense DCLRE1C variant with V-gene and J-gene trimming of TCR beta chains, and an independent cohort replicated the association. Because HLA typing was missing for some donors at each locus, association tests included only the typed subset. A further reported finding was that TCR beta sequences accurately predicted the HLA-A and HLA-B alleles for most subjects in the first cohort. Presence/absence analyses assumed roughly uniform sequencing depth across donors, an assumption that may not hold. Correlated functional status among segregating V segments might be attributable to linkage disequilibrium, but an unknown experimental factor could not be ruled out. In an earlier analysis of over 550 of the donors, most TCR beta V segments were observed in productive rearrangements about 87% or about 30% of the time, broadly matching IMGT annotations. In a later analysis, HLA-associated TCR beta chains were found to be more clonally expanded and to have lower generation probabilities than equally common non-associated chains. A group of highly shared sequence variants was considered likely to be a technical artifact of the sequencing pipeline.

Comments on this clone: No cognate antigen has been identified for it. No base quality information exists; no much larger clone differs at one position.

The cohort was made up of about 610 healthy bone marrow donors. At the time of sampling, all cohort members were nominally healthy, though unrecorded immune exposures were likely present. The donor was CMV seropositive and belonged to the group of 250 to 300 seropositive cohort members. Each donor provided a peripheral blood sample, and peripheral blood mononuclear cells were used for TCR beta sequencing. The Qiagen DNeasy Blood Extraction Kit was used to extract genomic DNA from the blood cell samples. Receptors were amplified or captured by the immunoSEQ multiplex PCR assay. For the multiplex PCR, a mixture combining 60 forward primers for TCR Vbeta segments and 13 reverse primers for TCR Jbeta segments was used. Amplification of the CDR3 region of rearranged TCR beta genes was performed with a multiplex PCR assay on genomic DNA. Amplified TCR beta libraries were sequenced as 87-base-pair reads on the Illumina HiSeq System. The paper's data handling went like this. In a later analysis, some 80 million unique TCR beta chains were counted across the 690 or so repertoires, and about 9.9 million of these chains were shared by at least two donors. Raw reads were error-corrected and collapsed into unique sequences with a nearest-neighbor algorithm that merged closely related sequences to remove PCR and sequencing errors. V, D and J gene segments were assigned by aligning CDR3 sequences to IMGT reference sequences. Each retained sequence needed at least a six-nucleotide match to both a V gene segment and a J gene segment. Rearrangements were called productive when the CDR3 lacked stop codons and stayed in frame with V and J; all others were non-productive. Following IMGT convention, CDR3 was defined as the stretch from the second conserved V-encoded cysteine up to the conserved J-encoded phenylalanine. The earlier analysis of approximately 500 of the donors excluded sequences that lacked an unambiguous match to a single V gene segment. In an earlier analysis of almost 600 of the donors, a V segment was called functional when productive rearrangements were above 56.7%, and segregating when the standard deviation between donors exceeded 5%. A statistical classification framework was built to diagnose cytomegalovirus status from the catalog of TCR beta chain sequences. In a later analysis, TCR nucleotide sequences were compared against IMGT/GENE-DB human TR gene sequences so that V and J genes could be assigned. The TCRdist pipeline was used in a later analysis to assign CDR3 sequences and most-parsimonious VDJ recombination scenarios. In a later analysis, each TCR beta chain was defined by its CDR3 amino acid sequence together with its V-gene family, and reads lacking a unique V-gene family were excluded. As a way to deal with suspected cross-contamination and a sequencing artifact, a later analysis dropped hundreds of nucleotide sequences that were highly shared and had low generation probability. A later analysis calculated a clonal expansion index for each public chain from normalized within-repertoire ranks of inferred template counts. In a later analysis, generation probabilities were computed with a VDJ recombination model fitted to out-of-frame rearrangements, and the resulting probabilities were checked against IGoR. In a later analysis, hypergeometric tests were used to score TCR-TCR, TCR-HLA and TCR-CMV co-occurrence, with a repertoire-size bias correction applied to TCR pairs. A later analysis estimated false discovery rates by permuting HLA or CMV assignments 20 times. In a later analysis, co-occurring TCRs were grouped using DBSCAN, with TCRdist sequence similarity added in when clustering inside HLA-allele-positive subsets. Repertoires with fewer than 30,000 or more than 120,000 public chains were left out of co-occurrence clustering, as were several repertoires with anomalous nucleotide sharing. TCRdb carries this immuneACCESS record with in-frame sequences only. Its versions omit some clonotypes, under half of them owing to an unresolved V gene in the studies checked, with the rest unexplained. Clone size and the V and J calls come from that table; the DNA yielded D and trimming. This sample lists about 50,000 clones; about 77% were detected once. The ten biggest clones cover less than 3% of the sample.

Including the terminal cysteine and phenylalanine, the CDR3 comprises 12 residues. The DNA shown is the 36-base CDR3, in frame from base 1. From the germline V gene, CDR1 is MGHDK and CDR2 is SYGVNS. V loses 4 bases of germline sequence and J loses 4 bases, and the interval between the two ends is 7 bases. This TCR derives from a woman aged 40 to 50 in good health and CMV-seropositive. The sequenced material came from PBMCs. The chain is made from TRBV25-1 and TRBJ1-2; the D gene is unclear. The CDR3 is CASSGASYGYTF. The DNA sequence is given as TGTGCCAGCAGTGGGGCATCCTATGGCTACACCTTC.